One T cell receptor beta chain is described in this entry. In the original processing: Estimation of nucleated cell counts was performed using reference gene primer amplification. TCRdb's table, derived via immunoSEQ multiplex PCR, lists solely in-frame clones and lacks some. That table gives V, J and clone size, and the DNA gave D and trimming. The table lists about 62,000 clones, 80% to 90% of them singletons, with 1.3% in the top ten. Germline CDR1 reads SGHRS; CDR2 reads YFSETQ. V lost 0 bases and J lost 10, with 11 bases in between. This CDR3 is 13 amino acids long. The data belong to a study of blood T cell repertoires in COVID-19.

The sequenced sample was peripheral blood. The chain combines TRBV5-1 with TRBJ2-1; D gene unclear. The TCR originated in a woman of 80 years or more with acute or convalescent COVID-19. The CDR3 nucleotides read TGCGCCAGCAGCTTGGCTCGTCTGAGAGAGCAGTTCTTC. As protein: CASSLARLREQFF.